The 14 T cell receptor beta chains presented below share a single source sample, sequenced in a study of cytomegalovirus exposure and HLA in healthy donors. The PCR ran on 60 Vbeta and 13 Jbeta primers. Measured with immunoSEQ multiplex PCR; TCRdb has only the in-frame clones, and not every one. The sample lists about 120,000 clones, 83% occurring once. The sequenced sample consisted of PBMCs. These TCRs come from a woman aged 40 to 50 in good health and CMV-seropositive.

The chain uses TRBV27 and TRBJ2-7; a possible D gene is TRBD2 (5 bases). V lost 2 bases, J lost 3 bases, and 17 bases lay in between. Germline lookup yields CDR1 MNHEY and CDR2 SMNVEV (reference sequence). The CDR3 is made up of 16 amino acids. CDR3 residues: CASSLGGTSMNYEQYF. CDR3 nucleotides: TGTGCCAGCAGTTTAGGAGGTACCTCAATGAACTACGAGCAGTACTTC.

The chain recombines TRBV10-3 with TRBJ2-5; D is perhaps TRBD1 (5 bases). Germline CDR1 and CDR2: ENHRY and SYGVKD. The length of the CDR3 is 13 residues. V was trimmed by 4 bases and J by 3 bases, leaving 9 bases between them. Written as DNA, the CDR3 is TGTGCCATCAGTGGCAGGGTGAAAGAGACCCAGTACTTC. This encodes CAISGRVKETQYF.

This clone was seen only a few times. The rearrangement links TRBV7-2 to TRBJ2-7; D remains unclear. Germline-derived CDR1 and CDR2 are SGHTA and FQGNSA. Trimming removed 6 bases at V and 2 bases at J, with 11 bases between. The CDR3 has 13 amino acids. The CDR3 sequence: CASRTGWAYEQYF. The CDR3 nucleotides are TGTGCCAGCAGGACGGGTTGGGCCTACGAGCAGTACTTC. Full variable domain (outside the CDR3, taken from reference TRBV7-2 and TRBJ2-7): GAGVSQSPSNKVTEKGKDVELRCDPISGHTALYWYRQSLGQGLEFLIYFQGNSAPDKSGLPSDRFSAERTGGSVSTLTIQRTQQEDSAVYLCASRTGWAYEQYFGPGTRLTVT.

This clone occurred once. The J gene is TRBJ1-6, the V gene TRBV5-7, with TRBD1 matching over 7 bases. TRBV5-7 is annotated as an ORF whose role is uncertain. V was pared by 0 bases and J by 9 bases, with 12 bases of the junction left unmatched. This CDR3 is 17 amino acids long. CDR3 sequence reads: CASSLVPTGRLGSPLHF. The CDR3 coding sequence is TGTGCCAGCAGCTTGGTCCCGACAGGGCGATTGGGTTCACCCCTCCACTTT.

This clone was seen a single time. This chain joins TRBV18 and TRBJ2-1, with unresolved D. This CDR3 is 11 amino acids long. Germline CDR1 KGHSH, CDR2 LQKENI. The V and J ends lost 6 bases and 4 bases respectively, with 4 bases between them. The CDR3 region has the DNA TGTGCCAGCTCCTCTTACAATGAGCAGTTCTTC. Encoded protein: CASSSYNEQFF.

The chain carries TRBV30 and TRBJ2-7; D is unresolved. The CDR3 has 11 residues. Germline loops: CDR1 GTSNPN, CDR2 SVGIG (reference sequence). In nucleotides, the CDR3 is TGTGCATCCCGCGATACCTACGAGCAGTACTTC. Translated: CASRDTYEQYF.

This sequence joins TRBV6-5 and TRBJ2-7; D possibly corresponds to TRBD2 (6 bases). The germline gives CDR1 MNHEY, CDR2 SVGAGI. The germline V and J ends were trimmed by 10 bases and 2 bases, with 18 bases remaining between them. The CDR3 covers 14 residues. CDR3 protein: CATGVAGTAYEQYF. The CDR3 nucleotides read TGTGCCACCGGGGTGGCGGGGACGGCCTACGAGCAGTACTTC.

This chain connects TRBV7-2 to TRBJ2-7; 9 positions agree with TRBD2. The junction had 1 base not matched to a gene; V was cut back by 3 bases and J by 4 bases. Germline V gives CDR1 SGHTA, CDR2 FQGNSA. This CDR3 region has 13 residues. The CDR3 region is CASSFSGSYEQYF. DNA for the CDR3: TGTGCCAGCAGCTTTAGCGGGAGTTACGAGCAGTACTTC.

The J gene is TRBJ1-2, the V gene TRBV5-4; TRBD1 matches at 10 bases. The CDR3 contains 17 residues. In germline, CDR1 is SGHNT, CDR2 YYREEE (reference sequence). Trimming took 4 bases from V and 3 from J; bases not matched to a gene: 12. The CDR3 DNA is TGTGCCAGCAGCCCCGCGGTCAGGACAGGGGGTTACTATGGCTACACCTTC. Translating it yields CASSPAVRTGGYYGYTF.

This clone has a count of ten or more. This chain uses TRBV4-3 with TRBJ1-4; TRBD1 agrees at 10 bases. The length of the CDR3 is 14 residues. Trimming took 1 base from V and 7 from J; bases not matched to a gene: 0. Germline V lookup: CDR1 LGHNA, CDR2 YSLEER. The CDR3 protein is CASSQGQGAEKLFF. CDR3 nucleotide sequence: TGCGCCAGCAGCCAAGGACAGGGGGCTGAAAAACTGTTTTTT.

The V gene is TRBV6-6, the J gene TRBJ2-7; 8 nucleotides agree with TRBD1. The germline V gene encodes CDR1 MNHNY and CDR2 SVGAGI (reference sequence). Losses at the gene ends were 4 bases for V and 5 bases for J; bases not matched to a gene: 13. CDR3 length equals 16 residues. CDR3 nucleotide sequence: TGTGCCAGCAGTTCGTTTGCCGGGACAGGTATGAACGAGCAGTACTTC. It yields the protein CASSSFAGTGMNEQYF.

The chain joins TRBV28 to TRBJ2-3; 8 bases match TRBD1. J lost 9 bases, V lost 6 bases, and 20 bases had no gene match. Germline CDR1 reads MDHEN; CDR2 reads SYDVKM. This CDR3 contains 17 residues. The CDR3 protein is CASSPTSGQGRRGTQYF. CDR3 DNA sequence: TGTGCCAGCAGCCCTACCTCCGGACAGGGCAGAAGGGGAACGCAGTATTTT.

The chain has TRBV11-2 and TRBJ2-3; unclear D gene. Germline lookup yields CDR1 SGHAT and CDR2 FQNNGV. The CDR3 contains 15 residues. V lost 2 bases and J lost 2, with 11 bases in between. The CDR3: CASSLIAPATDTQYF. The CDR3 nucleotides are TGTGCCAGCAGCTTAATAGCCCCAGCCACAGATACGCAGTATTTT.

J is TRBJ2-7 and V is TRBV10-2; 11 bases match TRBD2. There are 15 residues in the CDR3. Germline values: CDR1 WSHSY, CDR2 SAAADI. The V segment lost 4 bases and the J segment 6 bases; nucleotides outside the gene matches: 8. CDR3 in amino acids: CASSATSGRNGEQYF. In DNA form, the CDR3 reads TGCGCCAGCAGTGCTACTAGCGGGAGAAACGGCGAGCAGTACTTC.